This is a list of T cell receptor beta chains from one sample in a study of T cell responses to AZD1222 COVID-19 vaccine. Sequencing used immunoSEQ multiplex PCR; TCRdb keeps in-frame clones, though not all of them. The sample includes roughly 200,000 clones, approximately 89% of them seen just once. Sequencing was performed on peripheral blood, taken 28 days after the second AZD1222 dose. Source of these receptors: an adult who received the AZD1222 COVID-19 vaccine. CDR3s include the opening cysteine and the closing phenylalanine or tryptophan. The order of the fields is D gene, clone size, J gene, V gene, CDR3 DNA, CDR3 protein. D genes are given only for firm matches. For some rows the clone size is stated as once, few or many, or as a class when expanded; others skip it.

NA	NA	TRBJ2-7	TRBV28	TGTGCCAGCAGCCCTGGAGGACTCTACGAGCAGTACTTC	CASSPGGLYEQYF
NA	NA	TRBJ1-2	TRBV12-3/TRBV12-4	TGTGCCAGCAGTTTACAGGGGAACTATGGCTACACCTTC	CASSLQGNYGYTF
TRBD2	NA	TRBJ2-5	TRBV4-2	TGTGCCAGCAGCCAAGAGAGGGCCGGGCGGGAGCTGGGAGAGACCCAGTACTTC	CASSQERAGRELGETQYF
TRBD1	NA	TRBJ2-2	TRBV9	TGTGCCAGCAGCGACCCAGGGGGCAACACCGGGGAGCTGTTTTTT	CASSDPGGNTGELFF
TRBD2	NA	TRBJ2-7	TRBV5-1	TGCGCCAGCAGCTTGGCCGCAGGACTAGCGGGCCACCTGGAGTACTTC	CASSLAAGLAGHLEYF
NA	few	TRBJ1-2	TRBV9	TGTGCCAGCAGCGTAGCGGGCAGCGTGAACTATGGCTACACCTTC	CASSVAGSVNYGYTF
TRBD1	few	TRBJ1-6	TRBV12-3/TRBV12-4	TGTGCCAGCAGCCGGACAGGCCTATCCACCCTCCACTTT	CASSRTGLSTLHF
NA	NA	TRBJ2-1	TRBV11-2	TGTGCCAGCAGCCCCAGCCGATTCAATGAGCAGTTCTTC	CASSPSRFNEQFF
TRBD2	NA	TRBJ2-2	TRBV18	TGTGCCAGCTCACTTAGCGGGGGCACGAACACCGGGGAGCTGTTTTTT	CASSLSGGTNTGELFF
TRBD1	NA	TRBJ1-2	TRBV29-1	TGCAGCGCCCAGGGGACAGGGGGCGACTATGGCTACACCTTC	CSAQGTGGDYGYTF
TRBD2	NA	TRBJ2-3	TRBV9	TGTGCCAGCAGCGTAGGCTCTAGCGGAGATACGCAGTATTTT	CASSVGSSGDTQYF
TRBD1	NA	TRBJ2-2	TRBV6-6	TGTGCCAGCTCGGGACAGGGTGATAACGGGGAGCTGTTTTTT	CASSGQGDNGELFF
NA	NA	TRBJ2-6	TRBV27	TGTGCCAGCGGCCCCGGACAGAGATCTGGGGCCAACGTCCTGACTTTC	CASGPGQRSGANVLTF
NA	NA	TRBJ1-6	TRBV6-5	TGTGCCAGCAGCATACTCAGGTTACTTAATTCACCCCTCCACTTT	CASSILRLLNSPLHF
NA	NA	TRBJ2-5	TRBV2	TGTGCCAGCAGGGCCAGGATACAGGGGAGGGAGACCCAGTACTTC	CASRARIQGRETQYF
NA	NA	TRBJ1-2	TRBV19	TGTGCCAGTAGTCCGGACCCCGACTATGGCTACACCTTC	CASSPDPDYGYTF
NA	NA	TRBJ2-4	TRBV14	TGTGCCAGCAGCAACCGATTAGACAGGGGCCGACTAGCGCCAGCAACCAAAAACATTCAGTACTTC	CASSNRLDRGRLAPATKNIQYF
NA	few	TRBJ2-1	TRBV6-5	TGTGCCAGCAGCAGCCTGGGGGAATTAACTGAGCAGTTCTTC	CASSSLGELTEQFF
NA	NA	TRBJ1-5	TRBV18	TGTGCCAGCTCACCACAGGGTCTGTATCAGCCCCAGCATTTT	CASSPQGLYQPQHF
TRBD1	NA	TRBJ2-2	TRBV4-3	TGCGCCAGCAGCCTCTTTGTACAGGGGGCCGGGGAGCTGTTTTTT	CASSLFVQGAGELFF
TRBD2	NA	TRBJ2-1	TRBV19	TGTGCCAGTAGCGGAGAGGGGCTAGCGGGAGCAGGTAATGAGCAGTTCTTC	CASSGEGLAGAGNEQFF
NA	NA	TRBJ1-1	TRBV18	TGTGCCAGCTCACCCGACAGTCTTGAAGCTTTCTTT	CASSPDSLEAFF
NA	NA	TRBJ1-1	TRBV30	TGTGCCTGGAGTGTACAAGGGGGACAAAGGATGAACACTGAAGCTTTCTTT	CAWSVQGGQRMNTEAFF
NA	once	TRBJ2-5	TRBV6-5	TGTGCCAGCAGCCCCAGGCTAGCGTTTAAAGAGACCCAGTACTTC	CASSPRLAFKETQYF
NA	NA	TRBJ2-7	TRBV24-1	TGTGCCACCAGTGATCCGCAGGGGTCGAGGCTCTACTTC	CATSDPQGSRLYF
NA	NA	TRBJ1-6	TRBV2	TGTGCCAGCACGGAGTTTGACTATAATTCACCCCTCCACTTT	CASTEFDYNSPLHF
NA	NA	TRBJ2-7	TRBV12-3/TRBV12-4	TGTGCCAGCAGTTTCCGACAGTCCTACGAGCAGTACTTC	CASSFRQSYEQYF
NA	NA	TRBJ2-5	TRBV5-1	TGCGCCAGCAGCTTGTCCGGGTCGAAGACCCAGTACTTC	CASSLSGSKTQYF
NA	NA	TRBJ1-3	TRBV29-1	TGCAGCGTTGTCCAGAGAGGGGGAGATAAATCCCGTACTGGAAACACCATATATTTT	CSVVQRGGDKSRTGNTIYF
TRBD1	NA	TRBJ2-5	TRBV7-7	TGTGCTAGCAGCCGCACAGGGGAGCAAGAGACCCAGTACTTC	CASSRTGEQETQYF
TRBD2	NA	TRBJ2-3	TRBV5-1	TGCGCCAGCAGCTTTGAGCGGGAGGTCAGGGATACGCAGTATTTT	CASSFEREVRDTQYF
NA	NA	TRBJ1-2	TRBV21-1	TGTGCCAGCAGCAAAGGACGGTCTGGGGTCTATGGCTACACCTTC	CASSKGRSGVYGYTF
NA	NA	TRBJ2-7	TRBV27	TGTGCCCCTACCAGCTACGAGCAGTACTTC	CAPTSYEQYF
TRBD2	NA	TRBJ2-1	TRBV4-1	TGCGCCAGCAGCCAAGCGGGAGGGCCCTACAATGAGCAGTTCTTC	CASSQAGGPYNEQFF
NA	NA	TRBJ2-1	TRBV6-1	TGTGCCAGCAGTGAAGCGGGGCGGATTGACCGGAATGAGCAGTTCTTC	CASSEAGRIDRNEQFF
NA	NA	TRBJ2-3	TRBV12-3/TRBV12-4	TGTGCCAGCAGGCGCTTAGAGACAGATACGCAGTATTTT	CASRRLETDTQYF
TRBD2	NA	TRBJ2-3	TRBV7-9	TGTGCCAGCAGCTTGGGACTAGCGGGGGGTGCTAGCACAGATACGCAGTATTTT	CASSLGLAGGASTDTQYF
NA	NA	TRBJ2-3	TRBV19	TGTGCCAGTAGTTGGGGTGGAGATACGCAGTATTTT	CASSWGGDTQYF
NA	NA	TRBJ2-6	TRBV5-4	TGTGCCAGCAGCTTGGTGCGGGGCGCTGGGGCCAACGTCCTGACTTTC	CASSLVRGAGANVLTF
NA	NA	TRBJ2-7	TRBV5-1	TGCGCCAGCAGCCTACAGGGAACCCTCTCCTACGAGCAGTACTTC	CASSLQGTLSYEQYF
TRBD2	few	TRBJ2-1	TRBV5-4	TGTGCCAGCAGCTTTGGACTAGCGGGAGAGAATGAGCAGTTCTTC	CASSFGLAGENEQFF
NA	NA	TRBJ1-2	TRBV15	TGTGCCACCAGCAGAGGATGGGCTAACTATGGCTACACCTTC	CATSRGWANYGYTF
NA	NA	TRBJ2-2	TRBV12-3/TRBV12-4	TGTGCCAGCAGTTTGAGGAACACCGGGGAGCTGTTTTTT	CASSLRNTGELFF
NA	NA	TRBJ2-3	TRBV10-3	TGTGCCATCAGTGTGGTAGGGGGCACAGATACGCAGTATTTT	CAISVVGGTDTQYF
NA	NA	TRBJ2-1	TRBV5-1	TGCGCCAGCAGCTTGGAGACAGCATATCCAGGCAATGAGCAGTTCTTC	CASSLETAYPGNEQFF
NA	NA	TRBJ2-3	TRBV7-2	TGTGCCAGCAGGGGGGGGGCTACAGATACGCAGTATTTT	CASRGGATDTQYF